The 29 T cell receptor beta chains reported below all come from one sample, sequenced in a study of blood T cell repertoires in COVID-19. Measured with immunoSEQ multiplex PCR; TCRdb has only the in-frame clones, and not every one. Of about 78,000 clones listed, about 90% are singletons. The specimen was peripheral blood. These TCRs come from a woman aged 45 to 65 in a cohort sampled during active COVID-19.

This rearrangement joins TRBV7-2 to TRBJ1-5; maybe TRBD1 (5 bases). The CDR3 spans 14 residues. V dropped 5 bases and J dropped 3 bases, with 11 bases sitting between them. The germline V gene encodes CDR1 SGHTA and CDR2 FQGNSA. The CDR3 DNA follows: TGTGCCAGCAGCCCGTGGGGCGCCAATCAGCCCCAGCATTTT. It encodes CASSPWGANQPQHF.

The chain is built from TRBV11-2 and TRBJ2-3; maybe TRBD1 (5 bases). V was pared by 2 bases and J by 0 bases, with 9 bases between. The germline V gene has CDR1 SGHAT and CDR2 FQNNGV. The CDR3 consists of 15 residues. This chain's CDR3 is CASSLRGESTDTQYF. For the CDR3, the DNA is TGTGCCAGCAGCTTAAGGGGCGAAAGCACAGATACGCAGTATTTT.

The chain joins TRBV27 to TRBJ1-4; D uncertain. Trimming removed 0 bases from V and 3 bases from J, with 8 bases in between. Germline CDR1 MNHEY, CDR2 SMNVEV (reference sequence). CDR3 size: 15 residues. CDR3 region: CASSLSLSANEKLFF. The CDR3 coding sequence is TGTGCCAGCAGTTTATCCCTTTCGGCTAATGAAAAACTGTTTTTT.

CDR3 sequence reads: CAISEGDRGLHEQYF. CDR3 nucleotides: TGTGCCATCAGTGAGGGGGACAGGGGATTACACGAGCAGTACTTC. V is TRBV10-3 and J is TRBJ2-7; TRBD1 agrees at 10 bases. The V gene end was trimmed by 2 bases and the J gene end by 5 bases; junction bases not matched to a gene: 6. Per the germline V gene, CDR1 is ENHRY and CDR2 is SYGVKD. This CDR3 has 15 residues.

The V call is TRBV19, the J call TRBJ2-3, with D maybe TRBD2 (6 bases). Between the trimmed V and J ends, which lost 7 bases and 2 bases, there was a span of 22 bases. The CDR3 consists of 17 residues. CDR1 and CDR2 (germline): LNHDA, SQIVND (reference sequence). The CDR3 coding sequence is TGTGCCAGTAATGCGGGGTGGACGCTCCCAAACACAGATACGCAGTATTTT. It encodes CASNAGWTLPNTDTQYF.

The chain couples TRBV19 to TRBJ2-3, with D possibly TRBD2 on 5 matching bases. CDR3 size: 13 residues. V was cut by 3 bases and J by 4 bases, with 8 bases left in between. Germline CDR1 reads LNHDA; CDR2 reads SQIVND (reference sequence). CDR3 nucleotide sequence: TGTGCCAGTAGTATCGTGGGAGCAGATACGCAGTATTTT. It yields the protein CASSIVGADTQYF.

The chain is built from TRBV6-5 and TRBJ1-2; possible D gene TRBD1, 5 bases. This CDR3 has 15 amino acids. V was pared by 2 bases and J by 6 bases, with 16 bases between. Germline assignment: CDR1 MNHEY and CDR2 SVGAGI. CDR3 amino acids: CASSYEEGVYNGYTF. The CDR3 coding sequence is TGTGCCAGCAGTTACGAAGAAGGGGTTTATAATGGCTACACCTTC.

V usage is TRBV3-1 (or the pseudogene TRBV3-2) and J usage is TRBJ1-2, with D possibly TRBD1 on 5 matching bases. V lost 5 bases to trimming and J lost 1 base, with 20 bases between them. CDR1 is LGHDT and CDR2 is YNNKEL in the germline V gene (reference sequence). CDR3 length equals 17 residues. The CDR3 spells CASSYSPRDFLNYGYTF. The CDR3 nucleotides are TGTGCCAGCAGCTACTCCCCTCGGGACTTCCTTAACTATGGCTACACCTTC.

This clone was recorded only once. V is TRBV7-9 and J is TRBJ2-7; TRBD2 might be the D (5 bases). The germline CDR1 and CDR2 sequences are SEHNR and FQNEAQ (reference sequence). CDR3 length: 14 residues. V was cut by 0 bases and J by 6 bases, with 12 bases left in between. For the CDR3, the DNA is TGTGCCAGCAGCTTAGCTACCTATGGACTCGAGCAGTACTTC. Protein sequence: CASSLATYGLEQYF. The full variable domain, with the rest looked up from reference TRBV7-9 and TRBJ2-7, is DTGVSQNPRHKITKRGQNVTFRCDPISEHNRLYWYRQTLGQGPEFLTYFQNEAQLEKSRLLSDRFSAERPKGSFSTLEIQRTEQGDSAMYLCASSLATYGLEQYFGPGTRLTVT.

The rearrangement uses TRBV28 and TRBJ1-3; the D gene is possibly TRBD1 (6 bases). Germline V gene data show CDR1 as MDHEN and CDR2 as SYDVKM. The CDR3 consists of 13 residues. Deletions cut 8 bases from V and 4 bases from J, with 12 bases between. The CDR3 sequence: CASYLGQGNTIYF. The CDR3, as DNA: TGTGCCAGCTATCTGGGACAAGGAAACACCATATATTTT.

The chain joins TRBV28 to TRBJ1-2; D might be TRBD1 (6 bases). V was trimmed by 6 bases and J by 4 bases, leaving 21 bases between them. The CDR3 totals 16 residues. The V gene's germline CDR1 is MDHEN and CDR2 SYDVKM. The CDR3 region has the DNA TGTGCCAGCAGCTCTACTCCAACGATACAGGGCTATGGCTACACCTTC. Amino acid sequence: CASSSTPTIQGYGYTF.

The V gene is TRBV5-1, the J gene TRBJ1-4, with 7 bases fitting TRBD1. Per the germline V gene, CDR1 is SGHRS and CDR2 is YFSETQ. CDR3 length: 15 residues. V lost 4 bases, J lost 1 base, and 4 bases stayed unmatched. CDR3 loop: CASSRRTGTNEKLFF. CDR3 bases: TGCGCCAGCAGCCGTCGGACAGGAACTAATGAAAAACTGTTTTTT.

This clone occurred once. The chain couples TRBV28 to TRBJ2-1; the match to TRBD1 covers 7 bases. The J segment lost 5 bases and the V segment lost 7 bases, leaving 8 bases of the junction unmatched. Germline-derived CDR1 and CDR2 are MDHEN and SYDVKM. The CDR3 consists of 14 residues. The CDR3 nucleotides are TGTGCCAGCAATTCACAGGGGTCTCACAATGAGCAGTTCTTC. It codes for CASNSQGSHNEQFF.

With regard to this clone: Other nucleotide sequences from this sample produce the same CDR3. The J gene is TRBJ1-1, the V gene TRBV18, with 9 bases lining up with TRBD1. CDR1 and CDR2 (germline): KGHSH, LQKENI. Trimming removed 4 bases from V and 5 bases from J; junction bases left unmatched: 5. The CDR3 totals 14 residues. The CDR3 loop reads CASSQGQGGTEAFF. The CDR3 DNA reads as TGTGCCAGCTCACAGGGACAGGGAGGTACTGAAGCTTTCTTT.

CDR3 sequence (DNA): TGTGCCAGCAGTTATCGATATAGCGGGAGGGGGAACAATGAGCAGTTCTTC. It translates to CASSYRYSGRGNNEQFF. V usage is TRBV13 and J usage is TRBJ2-1; TRBD2 matches at 11 bases. The CDR3 has 17 residues. The germline V gene encodes CDR1 PRHDT and CDR2 FYEKMQ (reference sequence). V lost 6 bases and J lost 5; bases outside the gene matches: 12.

V is TRBV10-3 and J is TRBJ2-7; no clear D. V was pared by 0 bases and J by 4 bases, with 7 bases between. CDR3 length equals 13 residues. Per germline, CDR1 ENHRY and CDR2 SYGVKD. CDR3 nucleotides: TGTGCCATCAGTGAGTCCCCCTTTTACGAGCAGTACTTC. Residues: CAISESPFYEQYF.

The genes are TRBV27 and TRBJ1-1, with TRBD1 as a possible D gene (6 bases). Trimming left V 3 bases short and J 1 base short, with 18 bases between. Per germline, CDR1 MNHEY and CDR2 SMNVEV (reference sequence). There are 17 residues in the CDR3. The CDR3 DNA reads as TGTGCCAGCAGTTTCAATTACAGGGAGTTGGGGAACACTGAAGCTTTCTTT. It encodes CASSFNYRELGNTEAFF.

The sample holds a few counts of this clone. The chain joins TRBV27 to TRBJ1-2; a possible D gene is TRBD1 (5 bases). V was clipped by 2 bases and J by 2 bases, with 9 bases between them. CDR3 size: 14 residues. Germline V gene data show CDR1 as MNHEY and CDR2 as SMNVEV (reference sequence). CDR3 amino acids: CASSLRGENYGYTF. CDR3 nucleotide sequence: TGTGCCAGCAGTTTAAGGGGTGAGAACTATGGCTACACCTTC.

This sequence joins TRBV15 and TRBJ2-7; D not resolved. The ends were cut back, 3 bases at V and 2 bases at J, with 8 bases in the middle. CDR1 is LNHNV and CDR2 is YYDKDF in the germline V gene (reference sequence). CDR3 length: 13 amino acids. CDR3 nucleotide sequence: TGTGCCACCAGCAGTTCCGCGGCCTACGAGCAGTACTTC. Encoded protein: CATSSSAAYEQYF.

The V and J genes are TRBV19 and TRBJ2-7, with a weak D call TRBD2 (5 bases). V lost 5 bases to trimming and J lost 3 bases, with 11 bases between them. Germline CDR1 reads LNHDA; CDR2 reads SQIVND (reference sequence). This CDR3 comprises 13 residues. CDR3 in DNA: TGTGCCAGTAGTGGCCAAGAGGGCTACGAGCAGTACTTC. Residues: CASSGQEGYEQYF.

This chain links TRBV29-1 with TRBJ2-2; 7 nucleotides agree with TRBD2. V gave up 7 bases and J gave up 7 bases; unmatched junction bases: 12. The CDR3 covers 14 residues. Per germline, CDR1 SQVTM and CDR2 ANQGSEA. CDR3 nucleotide sequence: TGCAGCGCGACGATGACTAGCCACGACGGGGAGCTGTTTTTT. Translation: CSATMTSHDGELFF.

The V gene is TRBV30, the J gene TRBJ2-1; TRBD2 matches at 11 bases. Per the germline V gene, CDR1 is GTSNPN and CDR2 is SVGIG (reference sequence). The CDR3 consists of 13 residues. The trim removed 2 bases at V and 9 bases at J, leaving 3 bases unmatched. Here the CDR3 DNA reads TGTGCCTGGAGTACTAGCGGGAGTGCTGAGCAGTTCTTC. Residues: CAWSTSGSAEQFF. Combining the CDR3 with reference TRBV30 and TRBJ2-1 gives the whole variable domain SQTIHQWPATLVQPVGSPLSLECTVEGTSNPNLYWYRQAAGRGLQLLFYSVGIGQISSEVPQNLSASRPQDRQFILSSKKLLLSDSGFYLCAWSTSGSAEQFFGPGTRLTVL.

This clone was counted only a few times. The rearrangement joins TRBV10-1 to TRBJ2-2, with 7 bases aligning to TRBD2. The CDR3 extends over 15 amino acids. CDR1 and CDR2 from the germline V gene are WNHNN and SYGVQD (reference sequence). V was clipped by 0 bases and J by 7 bases; unmatched bases: 5. The CDR3 region is CASSESTSWGGELFF. CDR3 DNA sequence: TGCGCCAGCAGTGAGTCGACTAGCTGGGGCGGGGAGCTGTTTTTT.

V usage is TRBV7-3 and J usage is TRBJ2-1; 7 bases align to TRBD2. The CDR3 contains 16 residues. The germline CDR1 and CDR2 sequences are SGHTA and FQGTGA. J was trimmed by 2 bases and V by 5 bases; bases with no gene match: 9. CDR3 coding DNA: TGTGCCAGCAGCCCCCTAACTAGCGACCCCTACAATGAGCAGTTCTTC. Its protein product is CASSPLTSDPYNEQFF.

V gene TRBV7-3 combines with J gene TRBJ2-3, with 8 nucleotides matching TRBD2. CDR1 SGHTA and CDR2 FQGTGA come from the germline V gene. V was clipped by 2 bases and J by 5 bases; unmatched bases: 9. The CDR3 has 16 residues. This chain's CDR3 is CASSLGYGLAGDTQYF. The CDR3 DNA reads TGTGCCAGCAGCTTAGGGTATGGGCTAGCGGGAGATACGCAGTATTTT.

This sequence joins TRBV15 and TRBJ2-2; 16 positions agree with TRBD2. After removal of 0 bases from V and 4 bases from J, the junction contained 11 bases not matched to a gene. The CDR3 contains 21 residues. Germline assignment: CDR1 LNHNV and CDR2 YYDKDF (reference sequence). The CDR3 region has the DNA TGTGCCACCAGCAGAGATCAAAAGGGACTAGCGGGAGGGGGTGGCACCGGGGAGCTGTTTTTT. Translation gives CATSRDQKGLAGGGGTGELFF.

DNA of the CDR3: TGTGCCAGCAGTTTATCGAGTAGTAGCTATGGCTACACCTTC. Protein sequence: CASSLSSSSYGYTF. The chain carries TRBV27 and TRBJ1-2; D uncertain. Trimming removed 0 bases from V and 4 bases from J, with 9 bases in between. This CDR3 comprises 14 residues. Germline V gene sequence: CDR1 MNHEY, CDR2 SMNVEV (reference sequence).

V usage is TRBV5-1 and J usage is TRBJ2-6; 10 bases are a match to TRBD2. The junction had 12 bases not matched to a gene; V was cut back by 3 bases and J by 0 bases. Germline CDR1 is SGHRS and CDR2 is YFSETQ. This CDR3 contains 20 residues. The CDR3 nucleotides read TGCGCCAGCAGCTGGGGTTTCCTAGCGGGAGCCGACTCTGGGGCCAACGTCCTGACTTTC. Encoded protein: CASSWGFLAGADSGANVLTF. The variable domain in full, with the rest retrieved from reference TRBV5-1 and TRBJ2-6, is KAGVTQTPRYLIKTRGQQVTLSCSPISGHRSVSWYQQTPGQGLQFLFEYFSETQRNKGNFPGRFSGRQFSNSRSEMNVSTLELGDSALYLCASSWGFLAGADSGANVLTFGAGSRLTVL.

This clone was detected only once. The rearrangement uses TRBV7-9 and TRBJ2-1; 9 bases line up with TRBD2. The V segment lost 5 bases and the J segment 1 base; nucleotides outside the gene matches: 9. The CDR3 covers 17 residues. Germline V gives CDR1 SEHNR, CDR2 FQNEAQ (reference sequence). CDR3 nucleotides: TGTGCCAGCAGCCCGTTAGCGGGAGAGGGGTCCTACAATGAGCAGTTCTTC. This translates into CASSPLAGEGSYNEQFF.